The present TCR beta chain was sequenced within a study of blood T cell repertoires in COVID-19. At the level of the study: Samples of COVID-19 (acute and convalescent) were obtained from the United States, Italy and Spain. The cDNA or gDNA used as material had been derived from T cells, B-cell-depleted T cells, or PBMCs.

Trimming took 3 bases from V and 5 from J, leaving 14 bases between them. The CDR3 extends over 15 amino acids. Germline loops: CDR1 PRHDT, CDR2 FYEKMQ (reference sequence). Original methodology: Scientists estimated how many nucleated cells there were by amplifying reference gene primers. Profiled with immunoSEQ multiplex PCR; TCRdb holds only in-frame clones, not every one. The V and J calls and clone size were taken over from that table, and D and trimming were inferred from the DNA. Of more than 100,000 clones listed, 70% to 80% are singletons. This chain uses TRBV13 with TRBJ2-1, with D possibly being TRBD1 (6 bases). The receptor was isolated from an elderly woman with acute or convalescent COVID-19. Specimen: peripheral blood. DNA of the CDR3: TGTGCCAGCAGCTTTGACCTGGGGGCCAACAATGAGCAGTTCTTC. Encoded protein: CASSFDLGANNEQFF.